Below are 9 T cell receptor beta chains sequenced from a single sample in a study of radiation and T cells in renal cell carcinoma. The time point: blood 4 weeks post-SBRT, at nephrectomy. Treatment described: 15 Gy SBRT to primary tumor, nephrectomy 4 weeks later. Using immunoSEQ multiplex PCR, the repertoire was profiled, and TCRdb retains in-frame clones only, with some absent. Among about 140,000 clones, 80% to 90% were seen once, and the ten largest hold 17%. The input for sequencing was blood, taken from a patient whose treatment included radiotherapy and nephrectomy. The receptors originated from a woman between 50 and 59 years old with renal cell carcinoma.

The chain couples TRBV2 to TRBJ2-7; no definite D call. This CDR3 is 13 amino acids long. Looked up from germline, CDR1 is SNHLY and CDR2 is FYNNEI. Trimming took 7 bases from V and 5 from J, leaving 15 bases between them. The CDR3 sequence: CASNTDVEDEQYF. The CDR3 region has the DNA TGTGCCAGCAATACCGACGTAGAGGACGAGCAGTACTTC.

The chain uses TRBV9 and TRBJ1-3, with a possible D match to TRBD1 (5 bases). Per germline, CDR1 SGDLS and CDR2 YYNGEE. The CDR3 consists of 15 residues. V was trimmed by 4 bases and J by 4 bases, leaving 15 bases between them. The CDR3: CASSPIGGDGNTIYF. The CDR3 DNA follows: TGTGCCAGCAGCCCCATCGGGGGAGACGGAAACACCATATATTTT.

This chain links TRBV5-1 with TRBJ2-6; no clear D gene. This CDR3 is built from 15 residues. The V gene's germline CDR1 is SGHRS and CDR2 YFSETQ. V was pared by 0 bases and J by 3 bases, with 7 bases between. The CDR3 reads CASSLEAVGANVLTF. In DNA form, the CDR3 reads TGCGCCAGCAGCTTGGAGGCGGTTGGGGCCAACGTCCTGACTTTC.

This chain uses TRBV7-9 with TRBJ2-7, with TRBD1 identical over 7 bases. The V and J ends lost 5 bases and 6 bases, in that order; junction bases with no gene match: 10. The germline gives CDR1 SEHNR, CDR2 FQNEAQ (reference sequence). The length of the CDR3 is 14 residues. The DNA of the CDR3 is TGTGCCAGCAGCCCAGGCACAGGGGCCGTCGAGCAGTACTTC. It specifies CASSPGTGAVEQYF.

The rearrangement uses TRBV9 and TRBJ2-3, with TRBD2 identical over 9 bases. Germline V gene lookup returns CDR1 SGDLS and CDR2 YYNGEE. Unmatched junction bases numbered 1, after V lost 0 bases and J lost 2 bases. The CDR3 loop spans 15 amino acids. Written as DNA, the CDR3 is TGTGCCAGCAGCGTAGGCGGGGGGGCCACAGATACGCAGTATTTT. Translated, it gives CASSVGGGATDTQYF.

J is TRBJ1-2 and V is TRBV9, with TRBD1 as a possible D gene (5 bases). Per germline, CDR1 SGDLS and CDR2 YYNGEE. The CDR3 runs to 14 residues. Between the trimmed V and J ends, which lost 3 bases and 5 bases, there was a span of 14 bases. CDR3 nucleotide sequence: TGTGCCAGCAGCGCGACTGGGACGGGATATGGCTACACCTTC. It codes for CASSATGTGYGYTF.

On this clone: This sample includes further DNA sequences coding for the same CDR3. The chain employs TRBV9 and TRBJ2-2; possible D gene TRBD2, 6 bases. Germline assignment: CDR1 SGDLS and CDR2 YYNGEE. The V end was cut by 2 bases, the J end by 6 bases, with 8 bases between. The CDR3 has 13 amino acids. The CDR3 region is CASSVGGAGELFF. In DNA form, the CDR3 reads TGTGCCAGCAGCGTCGGAGGGGCCGGGGAGCTGTTTTTT. The variable domain in full, with the rest retrieved from reference TRBV9 and TRBJ2-2, is DSGVTQTPKHLITATGQRVTLRCSPRSGDLSVYWYQQSLDQGLQFLIQYYNGEERAKGNILERFSAQQFPDLHSELNLSSLELGDSALYFCASSVGGAGELFFGEGSRLTVL.

The rearrangement joins TRBV5-4 to TRBJ2-7; D is possibly TRBD1 or TRBD2 (5 bases each). Germline loops: CDR1 SGHNT, CDR2 YYREEE (reference sequence). The CDR3 totals 14 residues. Trimming removed 5 bases from V and 6 bases from J, with 18 bases in between. CDR3 DNA: TGTGCCAGCAGTCAGAGGGACCGCATCCTCGAGCAGTACTTC. Its protein is CASSQRDRILEQYF. Combining the CDR3 with reference TRBV5-4 and TRBJ2-7 gives the whole variable domain ETGVTQSPTHLIKTRGQQVTLRCSSQSGHNTVSWYQQALGQGPQFIFQYYREEENGRGNFPPRFSGLQFPNYSSELNVNALELDDSALYLCASSQRDRILEQYFGPGTRLTVT.

The gene calls are TRBV5-1 and TRBJ2-7; D not certain. Trimming removed 4 bases at V and 0 bases at J, with 2 bases between. Germline loops: CDR1 SGHRS, CDR2 YFSETQ. This CDR3 is 11 amino acids long. CDR3 in amino acids: CASSVSYEQYF. The CDR3 coding sequence is TGCGCCAGCAGCGTCTCCTACGAGCAGTACTTC.